The 20 T cell receptor beta chains listed next were all sequenced from one sample in a study of shared T cell receptors in the human thymus. Using immunoSEQ multiplex PCR, the repertoire was profiled, and TCRdb retains in-frame clones only, with some absent. The data contain approximately 760,000 clones, approximately 83% of them singletons. These same data were also listed under a study on human thymus T cells.

The sample taken for sequencing was thymocytes. The source is a girl in the first two years of life with a congenital heart defect.

The V and J genes are TRBV7-6 and TRBJ1-2; D call uncertain. CDR1 is SGHVS, CDR2 FNYEAQ, per germline. With 3 bases removed from V and 7 bases from J, the gap between germline ends came to 15 bases. The CDR3 has 14 amino acids. CDR3 nucleotides: TGTGCCAGCAGCTTGTTAGCTCAGACGGCTGGCTACACCTTC. The encoded protein is CASSLLAQTAGYTF.

The V and J genes are TRBV6-5 and TRBJ1-1; 7 bases match TRBD1. Germline CDR1 and CDR2: MNHEY and SVGAGI. The CDR3 extends over 13 amino acids. After removal of 6 bases from V and 2 bases from J, the junction contained 3 bases not matched to a gene. The CDR3 region is CASRGQSNTEAFF. The CDR3 DNA reads TGTGCCAGCAGGGGACAGTCTAACACTGAAGCTTTCTTT.

The rearrangement links TRBV30 to TRBJ1-1; 9 bases are shared with TRBD1. The CDR3 has 16 amino acids. V shed 5 bases, J shed 1 base, and the junction held 11 bases outside the gene matches. Germline V gene lookup returns CDR1 GTSNPN and CDR2 SVGIG (reference sequence). Written as DNA, the CDR3 is TGTGCCTGGGGGAAACAGGGGGCTGTGGGGAACACTGAAGCTTTCTTT. This gives the protein CAWGKQGAVGNTEAFF.

V and J are TRBV11-1 and TRBJ2-3; TRBD2 matches 7 bases. This CDR3 is built from 16 residues. Germline lookup yields CDR1 SGHAT and CDR2 FQDESV (reference sequence). With V trimmed by 5 bases and J by 1 base, 9 bases remained unmatched. This CDR3 reads CASSQGLSGCTDTQYF. CDR3 nucleotides: TGTGCCAGCAGCCAGGGACTAAGCGGGTGCACAGATACGCAGTATTTT.

This clone was observed a single time. The chain joins TRBV4-3 to TRBJ1-2; D not resolved. CDR1 and CDR2 (germline): LGHNA, YSLEER. V dropped 3 bases and J dropped 3 bases, with 11 bases sitting between them. The CDR3 spans 14 residues. CDR3 nucleotide sequence: TGCGCCAGCAGCCATGATACAGAGTACTATGGCTACACCTTC. This translates into CASSHDTEYYGYTF.

This clone was seen a single time. The gene calls are TRBV14 and TRBJ2-4, with a tentative D call TRBD2 (7 bases). Trimming removed 5 bases at V and 13 bases at J, with 18 bases between. CDR3 length: 13 residues. Germline V gene sequence: CDR1 SGHDN, CDR2 FVKESK. The CDR3 region is CASSGGDKRIQYF. The CDR3, as DNA: TGTGCCAGCAGCGGGGGGGACAAGAGGATCCAGTACTTC. The entire variable domain, with the rest obtained from reference TRBV14 and TRBJ2-4, is as follows: EAGVTQFPSHSVIEKGQTVTLRCDPISGHDNLYWYRRVMGKEIKFLLHFVKESKQDESGMPNNRFLAERTGGTYSTLKVQPAELEDSGVYFCASSGGDKRIQYFGAGTRLSVL.

This clone was found once. The chain employs TRBV5-1 and TRBJ2-2; possible D gene TRBD1, 6 bases. Germline lookup yields CDR1 SGHRS and CDR2 YFSETQ. The CDR3 runs to 14 residues. Trimming removed 0 bases at V and 3 bases at J, with 6 bases between. CDR3 residues: CASSLAGDTGELFF. CDR3 coding DNA: TGCGCCAGCAGCTTGGCAGGGGACACCGGGGAGCTGTTTTTT.

V gene TRBV7-6 combines with J gene TRBJ1-3; no reliable D call. CDR3 length: 16 residues. CDR1 is SGHVS and CDR2 is FNYEAQ in the germline V gene. V shed 5 bases and J shed 0 bases, with 14 bases lying between them. CDR3: CASSPNQRSSGNTIYF. CDR3 coding DNA: TGTGCCAGCAGCCCCAACCAGAGGAGCTCTGGAAACACCATATATTTT.

The chain links TRBV27 to TRBJ1-1; the D is unclear. Germline lookup yields CDR1 MNHEY and CDR2 SMNVEV (reference sequence). V was cut by 2 bases and J by 2 bases, with 6 bases left in between. The CDR3 has 13 amino acids. The chain's CDR3 is CASSLNSNTEAFF. CDR3 nucleotides: TGTGCCAGCAGTTTAAACAGCAACACTGAAGCTTTCTTT.

This sequence joins TRBV7-9 and TRBJ1-1; D is unclear. Trimming left V 0 bases short and J 1 base short, with 6 bases between. The CDR3 totals 14 residues. Per the germline V gene, CDR1 is SEHNR and CDR2 is FQNEAQ (reference sequence). The CDR3 nucleotides are TGTGCCAGCAGCTTAGCGCCGGGGAACACTGAAGCTTTCTTT. Protein product: CASSLAPGNTEAFF.

V usage is TRBV6-5 and J usage is TRBJ1-6; TRBD1 agrees at 9 bases. The CDR3 consists of 15 residues. CDR1 and CDR2 (germline): MNHEY, SVGAGI. J lost 8 bases, V lost 6 bases, and 8 bases had no gene match. The CDR3 protein is CASSPQGAIYSPLHF. Written as DNA, the CDR3 is TGTGCCAGCAGCCCACAGGGGGCCATCTATTCACCCCTCCACTTT.

The V call is TRBV6-5, the J call TRBJ2-7; weak D call: TRBD2 (7 bases). The CDR3 consists of 14 residues. Germline V gene data show CDR1 as MNHEY and CDR2 as SVGAGI. The V gene lost 4 bases and the J gene lost 2 bases, with 12 bases spanning the gap. CDR3 in DNA: TGTGCCAGCAGTTGGCGGGGGCGGCCCTACGAGCAGTACTTC. It yields the protein CASSWRGRPYEQYF.

This sequence joins TRBV28 and TRBJ1-4, with a weak D call TRBD1 (6 bases). This CDR3 comprises 17 residues. Germline V lookup: CDR1 MDHEN, CDR2 SYDVKM. Trimming cost V 3 bases and J 0 bases, with 14 bases left between them. In DNA, the CDR3 is TGTGCCAGCAGTTTGGGGCAGGGGCTTGCAACTAATGAAAAACTGTTTTTT. Amino acid sequence: CASSLGQGLATNEKLFF.

V usage is TRBV5-3 and J usage is TRBJ1-1; D gene uncertain. TRBV5-3 is known as an ORF, though its function is uncertain. The ends were cut back, 2 bases at V and 7 bases at J, with 9 bases in the middle. The CDR3 spans 12 residues. CDR3 sequence: CARSFAGIEAFF. CDR3 bases: TGTGCCAGAAGCTTCGCGGGGATTGAAGCTTTCTTT.

This clone was detected a few times. The chain joins TRBV29-1 to TRBJ1-2; unclear D gene. The CDR3 sequence is 12 residues long. Trimming removed 2 bases at V and 0 bases at J, with 4 bases between. Germline-derived CDR1 and CDR2 are SQVTM and ANQGSEA. CDR3 nucleotides: TGCAGCGTTGAACCGGCTAACTATGGCTACACCTTC. This codes for CSVEPANYGYTF.

The rearrangement joins TRBV5-1 to TRBJ2-3; a weak D match, TRBD2 (6 bases). V was shortened by 1 base and J by 3 bases, with 9 bases between the two germline ends. CDR3 length: 14 residues. Germline V gene lookup returns CDR1 SGHRS and CDR2 YFSETQ. The CDR3 DNA reads as TGCGCCAGCAGCTTGACTAGCCCGACAGATACGCAGTATTTT. Translation gives CASSLTSPTDTQYF.

The rearrangement links TRBV4-1 to TRBJ1-5, with D maybe TRBD1 (5 bases). The CDR3 spans 19 residues. Germline CDR1 reads MGHRA; CDR2 reads YSYEKL. Trimming cost V 2 bases and J 0 bases, with 20 bases left between them. CDR3 DNA sequence: TGCGCCAGCAGCCAATCCTATCACCTTACGACAGATAGCAATCAGCCCCAGCATTTT. Its protein product is CASSQSYHLTTDSNQPQHF.

The V call is TRBV6-6, the J call TRBJ2-2; TRBD2 matches 7 bases. The CDR3 is 15 residues long. The junction had 6 bases not matched to a gene; V was cut back by 7 bases and J by 1 base. Germline-derived CDR1 and CDR2 are MNHNY and SVGAGI (reference sequence). CDR3 nucleotides: TGTGCCAGCAAGAGACCGGGGGGGAACACCGGGGAGCTGTTTTTT. Amino acid sequence: CASKRPGGNTGELFF.

CDR3 nucleotide sequence: TGCGCCAGCAGCCTCCCATCAACCGGGACAGGGGCGCGGGGGTCCACTGAAGCTTTCTTT. Translating gives CASSLPSTGTGARGSTEAFF. The V call is TRBV4-1, the J call TRBJ1-1; 10 positions match TRBD1. V trimming: 4 bases; J trimming: 4 bases; junction bases outside the gene matches: 21. Germline assignment: CDR1 MGHRA and CDR2 YSYEKL. The CDR3 spans 20 residues.

The V and J genes are TRBV4-1 and TRBJ1-6; no clear D. Germline lookup yields CDR1 MGHRA and CDR2 YSYEKL. V lost 3 bases to trimming and J lost 7 bases, with 10 bases between them. This CDR3 has 14 residues. CDR3 DNA: TGCGCCAGCAGCCACCCCACGGGGAATTCACCCCTCCACTTT. As protein: CASSHPTGNSPLHF.